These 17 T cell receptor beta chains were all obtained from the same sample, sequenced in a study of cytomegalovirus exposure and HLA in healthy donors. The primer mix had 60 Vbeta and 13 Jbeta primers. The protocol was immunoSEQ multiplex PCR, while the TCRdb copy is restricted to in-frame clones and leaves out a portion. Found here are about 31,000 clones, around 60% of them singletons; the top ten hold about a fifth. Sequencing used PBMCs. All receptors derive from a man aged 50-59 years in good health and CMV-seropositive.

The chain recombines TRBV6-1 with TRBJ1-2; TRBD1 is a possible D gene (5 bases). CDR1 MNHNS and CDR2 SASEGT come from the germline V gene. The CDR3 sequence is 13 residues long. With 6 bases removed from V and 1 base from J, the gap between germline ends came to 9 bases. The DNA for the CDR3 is TGTGCCAGCAGGGAGACAGATAACTATGGCTACACCTTC. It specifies CASRETDNYGYTF.

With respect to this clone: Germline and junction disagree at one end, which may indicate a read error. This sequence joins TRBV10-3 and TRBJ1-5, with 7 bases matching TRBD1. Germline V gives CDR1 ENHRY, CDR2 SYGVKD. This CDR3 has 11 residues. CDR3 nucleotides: TGTGCCACTGCTACTGGGACAGCCCTAAATTTT. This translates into CATATGTALNF.

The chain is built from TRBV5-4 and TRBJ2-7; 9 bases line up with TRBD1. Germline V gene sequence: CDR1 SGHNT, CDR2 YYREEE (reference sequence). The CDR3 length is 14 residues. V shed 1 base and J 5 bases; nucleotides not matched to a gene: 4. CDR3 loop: CASSLIQGANEQYF. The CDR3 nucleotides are TGTGCCAGCAGCTTGATACAGGGGGCGAACGAGCAGTACTTC.

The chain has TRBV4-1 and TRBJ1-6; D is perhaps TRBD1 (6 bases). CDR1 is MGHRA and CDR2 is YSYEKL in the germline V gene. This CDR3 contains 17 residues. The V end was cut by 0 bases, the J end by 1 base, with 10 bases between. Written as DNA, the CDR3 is TGCGCCAGCAGCCAAGACAAGGGGGAGTCCTATAATTCACCCCTCCACTTT. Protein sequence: CASSQDKGESYNSPLHF.

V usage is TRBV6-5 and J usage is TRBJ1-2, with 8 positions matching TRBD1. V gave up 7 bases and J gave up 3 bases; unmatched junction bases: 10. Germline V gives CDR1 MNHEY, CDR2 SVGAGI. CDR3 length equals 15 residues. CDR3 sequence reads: CASKNLDRADYGYTF. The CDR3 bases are TGTGCCAGCAAGAACCTGGACAGGGCAGACTATGGCTACACCTTC.

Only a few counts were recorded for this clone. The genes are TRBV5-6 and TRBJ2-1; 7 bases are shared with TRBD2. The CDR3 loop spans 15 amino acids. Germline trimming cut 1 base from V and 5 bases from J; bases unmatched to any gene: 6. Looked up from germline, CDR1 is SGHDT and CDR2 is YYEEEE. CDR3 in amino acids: CASSLMASGNNEQFF. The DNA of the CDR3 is TGTGCCAGCAGCTTGATGGCTAGCGGTAACAATGAGCAGTTCTTC.

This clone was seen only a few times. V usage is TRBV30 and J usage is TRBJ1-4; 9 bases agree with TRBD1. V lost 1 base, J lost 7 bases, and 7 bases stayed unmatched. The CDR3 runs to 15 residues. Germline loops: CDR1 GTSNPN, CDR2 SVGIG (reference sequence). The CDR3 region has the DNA TGTGCCTGGAGTGGGACAGGGGCAGTGGGTGAAAAACTGTTTTTT. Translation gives CAWSGTGAVGEKLFF.

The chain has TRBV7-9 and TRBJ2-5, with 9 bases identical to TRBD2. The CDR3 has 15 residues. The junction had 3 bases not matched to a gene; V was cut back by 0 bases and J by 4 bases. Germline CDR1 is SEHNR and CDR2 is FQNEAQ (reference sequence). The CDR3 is CASSLASGSGETQYF. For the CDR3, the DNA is TGTGCCAGCAGCTTAGCTAGCGGGAGTGGAGAGACCCAGTACTTC.

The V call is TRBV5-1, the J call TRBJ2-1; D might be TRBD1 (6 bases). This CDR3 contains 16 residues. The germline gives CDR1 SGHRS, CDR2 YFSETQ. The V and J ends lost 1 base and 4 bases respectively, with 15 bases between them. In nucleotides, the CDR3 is TGCGCCAGCAGCTTGCGTCAACAGGGACCTTACAATGAGCAGTTCTTC. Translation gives CASSLRQQGPYNEQFF.

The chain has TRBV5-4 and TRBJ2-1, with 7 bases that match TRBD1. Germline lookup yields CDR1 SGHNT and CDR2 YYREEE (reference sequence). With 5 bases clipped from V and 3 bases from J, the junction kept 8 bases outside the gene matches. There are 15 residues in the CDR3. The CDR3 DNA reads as TGTGCCAGCAGTCAATCCCGGGACAGCTACAATGAGCAGTTCTTC. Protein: CASSQSRDSYNEQFF. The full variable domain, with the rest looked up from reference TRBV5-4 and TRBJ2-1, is ETGVTQSPTHLIKTRGQQVTLRCSSQSGHNTVSWYQQALGQGPQFIFQYYREEENGRGNFPPRFSGLQFPNYSSELNVNALELDDSALYLCASSQSRDSYNEQFFGPGTRLTVL.

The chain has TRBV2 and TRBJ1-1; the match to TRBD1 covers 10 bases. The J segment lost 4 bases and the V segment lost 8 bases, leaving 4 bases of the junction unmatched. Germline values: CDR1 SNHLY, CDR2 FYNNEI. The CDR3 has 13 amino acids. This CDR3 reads CASAGQGTTEAFF. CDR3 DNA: TGTGCCAGCGCGGGACAGGGGACCACTGAAGCTTTCTTT.

Here the CDR3 DNA reads TGTGCCAGTAGTATAGGGACAGGGTTTCCTGAAGCTTTCTTT. This encodes CASSIGTGFPEAFF. The rearrangement joins TRBV19 to TRBJ1-1; 8 positions match TRBD1. Trimming took 1 base from V and 6 from J; bases not matched to a gene: 4. CDR1 LNHDA and CDR2 SQIVND come from the germline V gene (reference sequence). CDR3 length: 14 residues.

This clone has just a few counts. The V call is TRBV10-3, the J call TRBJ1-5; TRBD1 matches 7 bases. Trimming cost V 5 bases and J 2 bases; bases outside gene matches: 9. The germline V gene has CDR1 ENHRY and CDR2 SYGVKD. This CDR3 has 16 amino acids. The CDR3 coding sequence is TGTGCCATCAGTAACTTGGGCCAGGGGGGCAATCAGCCCCAGCATTTT. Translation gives CAISNLGQGGNQPQHF.

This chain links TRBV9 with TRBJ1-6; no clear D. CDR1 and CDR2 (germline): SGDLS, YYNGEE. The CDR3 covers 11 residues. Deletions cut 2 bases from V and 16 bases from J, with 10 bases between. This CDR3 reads CASSVSERLHF. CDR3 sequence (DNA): TGTGCCAGCAGCGTCTCCGAGAGACTCCACTTT.

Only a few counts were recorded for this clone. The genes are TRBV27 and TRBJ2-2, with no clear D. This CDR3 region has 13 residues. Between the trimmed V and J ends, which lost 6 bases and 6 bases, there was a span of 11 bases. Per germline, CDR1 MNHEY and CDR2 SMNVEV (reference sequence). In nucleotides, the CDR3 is TGTGCCAGCAGCCTCCGGAGCGCCGGGGAGCTGTTTTTT. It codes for CASSLRSAGELFF.

CDR3 sequence reads: CASIKTGTANYGYTF. CDR3 bases: TGTGCCAGCATCAAAACAGGGACCGCTAACTATGGCTACACCTTC. The chain recombines TRBV7-2 with TRBJ1-2, with D maybe TRBD1 (6 bases). The CDR3 runs to 15 residues. The V gene's germline CDR1 is SGHTA and CDR2 FQGNSA. V lost 7 bases to trimming and J lost 0 bases, with 15 bases between them.

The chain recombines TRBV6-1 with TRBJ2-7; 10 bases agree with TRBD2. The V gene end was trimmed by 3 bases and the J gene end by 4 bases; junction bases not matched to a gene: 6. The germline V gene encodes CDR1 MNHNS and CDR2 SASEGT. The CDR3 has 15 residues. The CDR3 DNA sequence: TGTGCCAGCAGTGATGGGCTAGCGGGAGTTTACGAGCAGTACTTC. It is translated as CASSDGLAGVYEQYF.